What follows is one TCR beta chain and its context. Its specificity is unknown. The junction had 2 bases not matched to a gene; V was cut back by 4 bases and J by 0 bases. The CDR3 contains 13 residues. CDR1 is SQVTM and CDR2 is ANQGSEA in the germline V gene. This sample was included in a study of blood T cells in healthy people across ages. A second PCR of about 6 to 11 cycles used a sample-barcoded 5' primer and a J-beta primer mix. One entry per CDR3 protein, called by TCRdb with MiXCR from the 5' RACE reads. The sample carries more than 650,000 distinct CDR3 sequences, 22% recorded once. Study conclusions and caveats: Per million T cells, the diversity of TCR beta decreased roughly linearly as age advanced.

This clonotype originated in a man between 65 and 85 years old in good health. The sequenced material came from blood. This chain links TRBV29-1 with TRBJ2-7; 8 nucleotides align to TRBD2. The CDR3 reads CSVGLANSYEQYF. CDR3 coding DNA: TGCAGCGTTGGACTAGCGAACTCCTACGAGCAGTACTTC.